Shown below are 17 T cell receptor beta chains from a single sample sequenced in a study of shared clonotypes between healthy human individuals. Repertoires were generated with immunoSEQ multiplex PCR, while TCRdb's copy carries only in-frame clones and drops some. The repertoire holds roughly 2.2 million clones, with approximately 93% as singletons. The sequenced sample was naive CD4+ T cells from PBMCs. Sample subset: CD45RA+ positively selected. The receptors were gathered from a man aged 18 to 30 in good health. Some clones in this sample may be carry-over from other donors' samples.

This rearrangement joins TRBV4-3 to TRBJ1-2, with a weak D call TRBD1 (6 bases). The CDR3 is 15 residues long. V was trimmed by 0 bases and J by 4 bases, leaving 12 bases between them. CDR1 LGHNA and CDR2 YSLEER come from the germline V gene. The CDR3 DNA reads TGCGCCAGCAGCCAAGATACAGGGTGGGCCTATGGCTACACCTTC. It encodes CASSQDTGWAYGYTF.

This chain uses TRBV19 with TRBJ2-5, with 9 bases lining up with TRBD2. V dropped 4 bases and J dropped 3; count of bases not matched to a gene: 0. CDR3 size: 13 residues. Germline CDR1 reads LNHDA; CDR2 reads SQIVND (reference sequence). The CDR3 coding sequence is TGTGCCAGTAGTAGACTAGCGGAAGAGACCCAGTACTTC. Residues: CASSRLAEETQYF. Using reference TRBV19 and TRBJ2-5 for the parts outside the CDR3, the full variable domain is DGGITQSPKYLFRKEGQNVTLSCEQNLNHDAMYWYRQDPGQGLRLIYYSQIVNDFQKGDIAEGYSVSREKKESFPLTVTSAQKNPTAFYLCASSRLAEETQYFGPGTRLLVL.

Here the CDR3 reads CASSLSGDLEKLFF. CDR3 nucleotide sequence: TGTGCCAGCAGTTTATCAGGGGATCTCGAAAAACTGTTTTTT. The gene calls are TRBV28 and TRBJ1-4; tentative D call: TRBD1 (6 bases). Looked up from germline, CDR1 is MDHEN and CDR2 is SYDVKM. Trimming removed 1 base from V and 8 bases from J, with 11 bases in between. The CDR3 has 14 amino acids.

This sequence joins TRBV9 and TRBJ2-1, with a tentative D call TRBD1 (6 bases). Germline assignment: CDR1 SGDLS and CDR2 YYNGEE. The CDR3 has 16 amino acids. V was trimmed by 0 bases and J by 6 bases, leaving 16 bases between them. The CDR3 nucleotides read TGTGCCAGCAGCGTAGGACTACAGGGAATCTCCAATGAGCAGTTCTTC. Its translation: CASSVGLQGISNEQFF.

The CDR3 loop reads CAGRDSNYGYTF. In nucleotides, the CDR3 is TGTGCCGGACGGGACAGCAACTATGGCTACACCTTC. The chain couples TRBV28 to TRBJ1-2; TRBD1 matches 7 bases. The CDR3 length is 12 residues. Trimming removed 11 bases from V and 2 bases from J; junction bases left unmatched: 5. Germline CDR1 MDHEN, CDR2 SYDVKM.

V usage is TRBV7-2 and J usage is TRBJ2-2; the match to TRBD1 covers 12 bases. CDR1 is SGHTA and CDR2 is FQGNSA in the germline V gene. V lost 5 bases and J lost 4; bases outside the gene matches: 2. This CDR3 contains 15 residues. CDR3: CASSRDRGPTGELFF. The CDR3 bases are TGTGCCAGCAGCCGGGACAGGGGGCCCACCGGGGAGCTGTTTTTT.

The chain links TRBV28 to TRBJ2-5, with TRBD1 matching over 7 bases. This CDR3 has 18 residues. Germline V gene data show CDR1 as MDHEN and CDR2 as SYDVKM. V lost 1 base to trimming and J lost 5 bases; unmatched junction nucleotides: 16. CDR3 protein: CASSLLLVAGGRGETQYF. The CDR3 DNA follows: TGTGCCAGCAGTTTATTGTTGGTGGCAGGGGGTCGGGGCGAGACCCAGTACTTC.

This rearrangement joins TRBV27 to TRBJ1-5, with no clear D. CDR1 MNHEY and CDR2 SMNVEV come from the germline V gene (reference sequence). V was shortened by 2 bases and J by 2 bases, with 7 bases between the two germline ends. The CDR3 is made up of 14 amino acids. The CDR3 coding sequence is TGTGCCAGCAGTTTAATTGCAGGCAATCAGCCCCAGCATTTT. Amino acid sequence: CASSLIAGNQPQHF.

The rearrangement joins TRBV18 to TRBJ1-4; D call uncertain. Germline CDR1 reads KGHSH; CDR2 reads LQKENI. Trimming stripped 3 bases from V and 0 bases from J, with 14 bases between. CDR3 length equals 17 residues. In DNA, the CDR3 is TGTGCCAGCTCACCTACCCCCTTGGCGGCAACTAATGAAAAACTGTTTTTT. Residues: CASSPTPLAATNEKLFF.

The V gene is TRBV7-3, the J gene TRBJ2-3; D ambiguous. The CDR3 spans 14 residues. V was clipped by 5 bases and J by 0 bases, with 9 bases between them. Germline CDR1 reads SGHTA; CDR2 reads FQGTGA. CDR3 bases: TGTGCCAGCAGCCGGACCACTAGCACAGATACGCAGTATTTT. Translating it yields CASSRTTSTDTQYF.

This clone was found once. V gene TRBV28 combines with J gene TRBJ1-1; D unresolved. CDR3 size: 12 residues. CDR1 is MDHEN and CDR2 is SYDVKM in the germline V gene. V was cut by 3 bases and J by 4 bases, with 6 bases left in between. DNA of the CDR3: TGTGCCAGCAGTTTGGCCCCCACTGAAGCTTTCTTT. Residues: CASSLAPTEAFF.

The table lists this clone with a count of one. The chain is built from TRBV7-8 and TRBJ2-7, with TRBD2 matching 9 bases. Per germline, CDR1 SGHVS and CDR2 FQNEAQ. This CDR3 is 15 amino acids long. The ends lost 1 base at V and 4 bases at J; junction bases unmatched: 5. CDR3 residues: CASSLVAGGAYEQYF. DNA of the CDR3: TGTGCCAGCAGCTTAGTGGCGGGAGGGGCATACGAGCAGTACTTC.

This clone was recorded once. V and J are TRBV4-1 and TRBJ1-1, with D possibly being TRBD1 (5 bases). CDR1 is MGHRA and CDR2 is YSYEKL in the germline V gene. Deletions cut 4 bases from V and 11 bases from J, with 14 bases between. CDR3 length: 12 residues. CDR3 coding DNA: TGCGCCAGCAGCCCTACGGGGGGAGTGGCTTTCTTT. This codes for CASSPTGGVAFF.

The rearrangement joins TRBV13 to TRBJ2-1; tentatively, D is TRBD2 (5 bases). CDR3 length equals 17 residues. CDR1 PRHDT and CDR2 FYEKMQ come from the germline V gene (reference sequence). V lost 4 bases and J lost 0, with 16 bases in between. The CDR3 loop is CASSSTEAASSYNEQFF. The CDR3 bases are TGTGCCAGCAGCTCAACTGAAGCGGCCAGCTCCTACAATGAGCAGTTCTTC.

This chain uses TRBV6-1 with TRBJ2-7, with 8 bases fitting TRBD1. The germline V gene encodes CDR1 MNHNS and CDR2 SASEGT. The CDR3 totals 13 residues. The V and J ends lost 6 bases and 6 bases, in that order; junction bases with no gene match: 7. CDR3: CASRLTGVAEQYF. DNA of the CDR3: TGTGCCAGCAGACTGACAGGGGTCGCCGAGCAGTACTTC.

The chain uses TRBV2 and TRBJ1-2; TRBD1 agrees at 12 bases. J was trimmed by 0 bases and V by 4 bases; bases with no gene match: 6. The CDR3 is made up of 17 amino acids. Germline CDR1 SNHLY, CDR2 FYNNEI. In DNA form, the CDR3 reads TGTGCCAGCAGTGGAGGGACAGGGGGCTCGACTAACTATGGCTACACCTTC. This sequence encodes CASSGGTGGSTNYGYTF.

The chain combines TRBV10-3 with TRBJ1-2; 9 bases agree with TRBD1. The CDR3 contains 14 residues. Looked up from germline, CDR1 is ENHRY and CDR2 is SYGVKD. The trim removed 6 bases at V and 5 bases at J, leaving 7 bases unmatched. In DNA, the CDR3 is TGTGCCATCAGGGGACAGGGAAAGGCTTATGGCTACACCTTC. Translation gives CAIRGQGKAYGYTF.